Presented here are 23 T cell receptor beta chains from one specimen sequenced in a study of early stage breast cancer tumors. Produced via immunoSEQ multiplex PCR; TCRdb's table is partial and in-frame only. The table lists about 24,000 clones, roughly 67% of them singletons. Sequencing input: breast tumor tissue. Every receptor here comes from a person aged 55 to 70 with breast cancer.

The chain combines TRBV2 with TRBJ1-2, with D perhaps matching TRBD1 (6 bases). Germline CDR1 is SNHLY and CDR2 is FYNNEI. This CDR3 is 17 amino acids long. The ends were cut back, 3 bases at V and 8 bases at J, with 25 bases in the middle. As DNA, the CDR3 is TGTGCCAGCAGTGATCCCCTTAGCCGGGACACCGAAAGGGGCTACACCTTC. Its translation: CASSDPLSRDTERGYTF.

V and J are TRBV30 and TRBJ1-5; no clear D gene. Germline V gene lookup returns CDR1 GTSNPN and CDR2 SVGIG (reference sequence). The CDR3 consists of 12 residues. V was clipped by 2 bases and J by 6 bases, with 8 bases between them. CDR3 loop: CAWSRETQPQHF. The CDR3 DNA reads TGTGCCTGGAGTAGAGAAACTCAGCCCCAGCATTTT.

The chain has TRBV6-5 and TRBJ2-7; TRBD2 is a possible D gene (5 bases). Trimming removed 4 bases from V and 7 bases from J, with 14 bases in between. The CDR3 spans 13 residues. Germline CDR1 reads MNHEY; CDR2 reads SVGAGI. DNA for the CDR3: TGTGCCAGCAGTTCCGGGATCCGTCTGGAGCAGTACTTC. Translated, it gives CASSSGIRLEQYF.

This clone was found a few times. V gene TRBV7-8 combines with J gene TRBJ1-5, with D possibly being TRBD1 (6 bases). Germline loops: CDR1 SGHVS, CDR2 FQNEAQ. This CDR3 spans 15 amino acids. V gave up 2 bases and J gave up 8 bases, with 16 bases separating them. CDR3 region: CASSLRIRGREPQHF. The DNA of the CDR3 is TGTGCCAGCAGCTTAAGAATCAGGGGTCGAGAGCCCCAGCATTTT. The full variable domain, completed using reference TRBV7-8 and TRBJ1-5, is GAGVSQSPRYKVAKRGQDVALRCDPISGHVSLFWYQQALGQGPEFLTYFQNEAQLDKSGLPSDRFFAERPEGSVSTLKIQRTQQEDSAVYLCASSLRIRGREPQHFGDGTRLSIL.

The chain joins TRBV7-8 to TRBJ1-1, with D unclear. V lost 5 bases and J 0 bases, leaving 13 bases between the germline ends. Per germline, CDR1 SGHVS and CDR2 FQNEAQ. The CDR3 length is 15 residues. DNA of the CDR3: TGTGCCAGCAGCCCCCATGGAGGGTTGAACACTGAAGCTTTCTTT. It codes for CASSPHGGLNTEAFF.

This clone has a single count. The chain couples TRBV5-6 to TRBJ2-1; perhaps TRBD2 as D (5 bases). Trimming stripped 1 base from V and 9 bases from J, with 14 bases between. This CDR3 contains 14 residues. Germline CDR1 and CDR2: SGHDT and YYEEEE. The CDR3 loop is CASSLNTASTEQFF. As DNA, the CDR3 is TGTGCCAGCAGCTTGAACACAGCTAGCACTGAGCAGTTCTTC.

This clone was counted a single time. The V and J genes are TRBV7-6 and TRBJ2-7; 7 nucleotides match TRBD1. V shed 2 bases and J 7 bases; nucleotides not matched to a gene: 11. The germline CDR1 and CDR2 sequences are SGHVS and FNYEAQ. CDR3 length: 15 residues. The DNA of the CDR3 is TGTGCCAGCAGCTTATTGGGACAGAAAGTAGGTGAGCAGTACTTC. Encoded protein: CASSLLGQKVGEQYF.

The chain has TRBV30 and TRBJ2-5, with TRBD1 identical over 7 bases. CDR3 length: 13 amino acids. Trimming took 3 bases from V and 1 from J; bases not matched to a gene: 2. CDR1 and CDR2 (germline): GTSNPN, SVGIG (reference sequence). The CDR3: CAWRGTAQETQYF. CDR3 nucleotides: TGTGCCTGGAGGGGGACAGCCCAAGAGACCCAGTACTTC.

DNA for the CDR3: TGCGCCAGCAGCTTAGCCCCTCCTGGCGGGGGCCATGCGAATGAGCAGTTCTTC. As protein: CASSLAPPGGGHANEQFF. The chain has TRBV5-1 and TRBJ2-1, with a weak D call TRBD2 (7 bases). Trimming pared 2 bases from V and 7 bases from J, leaving 25 bases between. Germline values: CDR1 SGHRS, CDR2 YFSETQ. The CDR3 sequence is 18 residues long. Looking up the rest from reference TRBV5-1 and TRBJ2-1 gives the full variable domain: KAGVTQTPRYLIKTRGQQVTLSCSPISGHRSVSWYQQTPGQGLQFLFEYFSETQRNKGNFPGRFSGRQFSNSRSEMNVSTLELGDSALYLCASSLAPPGGGHANEQFFGPGTRLTVL.

The chain couples TRBV14 to TRBJ1-5, with D possibly being TRBD1 (5 bases). From germline, CDR1 is SGHDN and CDR2 FVKESK. V was clipped by 5 bases and J by 5 bases, with 19 bases between them. The CDR3 extends over 16 amino acids. CDR3 in DNA: TGTGCCAGCAGCTACTTAGCCCAGGGCGAGGATCAGCCCCAGCATTTT. The encoded protein is CASSYLAQGEDQPQHF.

This clone was detected only a few times. This chain joins TRBV11-2 and TRBJ2-7; the D gene is possibly TRBD1 (5 bases). CDR1 is SGHAT and CDR2 is FQNNGV in the germline V gene. The CDR3 covers 15 residues. V lost 1 base and J 3 bases, leaving 13 bases between the germline ends. CDR3 sequence (DNA): TGTGCCAGCAGCTTAGGGACCAGGGCAGACTACGAGCAGTACTTC. It encodes CASSLGTRADYEQYF. The full variable domain, rest sourced from reference TRBV11-2 and TRBJ2-7, is EAGVAQSPRYKIIEKRQSVAFWCNPISGHATLYWYQQILGQGPKLLIQFQNNGVVDDSQLPKDRFSAERLKGVDSTLKIQPAKLEDSAVYLCASSLGTRADYEQYFGPGTRLTVT.

This clone was seen once. As DNA, the CDR3 is TGTGCCAGTAGTACCATACAACGCGGGGGCGAGCAGTACTTC. Translated, it gives CASSTIQRGGEQYF. V gene TRBV19 combines with J gene TRBJ2-7; TRBD2 aligns across 7 bases. The length of the CDR3 is 14 residues. From germline, CDR1 is LNHDA and CDR2 SQIVND (reference sequence). V dropped 4 bases and J dropped 6; count of bases not matched to a gene: 9.

This chain links TRBV7-8 with TRBJ2-1; perhaps TRBD2 as D (6 bases). The CDR3 is 17 residues long. Germline assignment: CDR1 SGHVS and CDR2 FQNEAQ. The V and J ends lost 3 bases and 0 bases respectively, with 15 bases between them. The CDR3 region has the DNA TGTGCCAGCAGCTTGGGCGGGTCGGGAGCCTCCTACAATGAGCAGTTCTTC. Translating gives CASSLGGSGASYNEQFF.

The V gene is TRBV5-1, the J gene TRBJ1-1; D perhaps matches TRBD1 (5 bases). CDR1 and CDR2 from the germline V gene are SGHRS and YFSETQ. The CDR3 extends over 14 amino acids. V was pared by 0 bases and J by 4 bases, with 10 bases between. DNA for the CDR3: TGCGCCAGCAGCTTGGGGAGGGGAGGCACTGAAGCTTTCTTT. Its translation is CASSLGRGGTEAFF.

This chain uses TRBV7-2 with TRBJ2-7; 9 bases line up with TRBD1. CDR1 and CDR2 from the germline V gene are SGHTA and FQGNSA. The junction had 13 bases not matched to a gene; V was cut back by 4 bases and J by 9 bases. The CDR3 runs 15 residues. The CDR3 reads CASSSPGTGKVGQYF. The CDR3 DNA reads as TGTGCCAGCAGCTCCCCCGGGACAGGGAAGGTCGGGCAGTACTTC.

Many counts were recorded for this clone. The chain employs TRBV19 and TRBJ1-2; 10 bases match TRBD1. CDR1 is LNHDA, CDR2 SQIVND, per germline (reference sequence). V shed 3 bases and J 2 bases; nucleotides not matched to a gene: 3. This CDR3 is 15 amino acids long. CDR3 DNA: TGTGCCAGTAGTATCGACAGGGGGCAAAACTATGGCTACACCTTC. It encodes CASSIDRGQNYGYTF.

The V gene is TRBV5-6, the J gene TRBJ1-2; D possibly corresponds to TRBD1 (6 bases). This CDR3 spans 15 amino acids. Germline loops: CDR1 SGHDT, CDR2 YYEEEE. V lost 4 bases and J lost 2, with 15 bases in between. CDR3: CASSLGGGQNYGYTF. The CDR3 DNA follows: TGTGCCAGCAGCCTGGGCGGGGGGCAAAACTATGGCTACACCTTC. The complete variable domain, with remaining parts taken from reference TRBV5-6 and TRBJ1-2, reads DAGVTQSPTHLIKTRGQQVTLRCSPKSGHDTVSWYQQALGQGPQFIFQYYEEEERQRGNFPDRFSGHQFPNYSSELNVNALLLGDSALYLCASSLGGGQNYGYTFGSGTRLTVV.

The chain uses TRBV27 and TRBJ1-2, with D maybe TRBD1 (6 bases). Germline loops: CDR1 MNHEY, CDR2 SMNVEV (reference sequence). The CDR3 is 14 residues long. Trimming took off 2 bases at V and 4 bases at J, with 11 bases between the two ends. This chain's CDR3 is CASSLTMDSYGYTF. CDR3 nucleotide sequence: TGTGCCAGCAGTTTAACTATGGACAGCTATGGCTACACCTTC.

The chain carries TRBV9 and TRBJ2-1, with 9 bases lining up with TRBD2. This CDR3 region has 17 residues. CDR1 and CDR2 (germline): SGDLS, YYNGEE. Trimming took 1 base from V and 1 from J; bases not matched to a gene: 6. The CDR3 here is CASSVLASGDSYNEQFF. The CDR3 bases are TGTGCCAGCAGCGTATTGGCTAGCGGGGATTCCTACAATGAGCAGTTCTTC.

The V call is TRBV5-6, the J call TRBJ2-3, with TRBD2 as a possible D gene (5 bases). Germline-derived CDR1 and CDR2 are SGHDT and YYEEEE. V was clipped by 0 bases and J by 4 bases, with 15 bases between them. This CDR3 spans 16 amino acids. DNA of the CDR3: TGTGCCAGCAGCTTGGGGCGGACGGGAAGGGCAGATACGCAGTATTTT. Translated, it gives CASSLGRTGRADTQYF.

The V call is TRBV2, the J call TRBJ2-7; 7 bases are a match to TRBD2. This CDR3 is 13 amino acids long. CDR1 is SNHLY, CDR2 FYNNEI, per germline. V was pared by 3 bases and J by 6 bases, with 5 bases of the junction left unmatched. The CDR3 coding sequence is TGTGCCAGCAGTGAGGGGAGGGCCTCCGAGCAGTACTTC. Its translation: CASSEGRASEQYF. The full variable domain, completed using reference TRBV2 and TRBJ2-7, is EPEVTQTPSHQVTQMGQEVILRCVPISNHLYFYWYRQILGQKVEFLVSFYNNEISEKSEIFDDQFSVERPDGSNFTLKIRSTKLEDSAMYFCASSEGRASEQYFGPGTRLTVT.

The chain uses TRBV29-1 and TRBJ1-4; 8 nucleotides line up with TRBD1. The CDR3 consists of 12 residues. Germline-derived CDR1 and CDR2 are SQVTM and ANQGSEA. With 6 bases clipped from V and 8 bases from J, the junction kept 5 bases outside the gene matches. Written as DNA, the CDR3 is TGCAGCGTGGGGGACAGGAGAGAAAAACTGTTTTTT. It yields the protein CSVGDRREKLFF.

The gene calls are TRBV2 and TRBJ2-7; 9 positions agree with TRBD2. The germline V gene has CDR1 SNHLY and CDR2 FYNNEI. The CDR3 loop spans 13 amino acids. The V segment lost 6 bases and the J segment 6 bases; nucleotides outside the gene matches: 6. The CDR3 here is CASSLAGPPEQYF. CDR3 DNA sequence: TGTGCCAGCAGCCTAGCGGGACCCCCCGAGCAGTACTTC.